The count of the clone carrying this TCR beta chain is one. The CDR3 is made up of 15 amino acids. The germline CDR1 and CDR2 sequences are MNHEY and SMNVEV (reference sequence). Trimming took 3 bases from V and 1 from J; bases not matched to a gene: 3. These data are taken from a study of shared clonotypes between healthy human individuals. The run depth of the assay was deep. TCRdb's copy holds only in-frame clones and misses some; the assay was immunoSEQ multiplex PCR. Of approximately 2.5 million clones detected, approximately 94% appear once; the ten largest clones hold around 0.14%. Sequencing was carried out using naive CD4+ T cells sorted from blood. Subset described: CD45RA+ positively selected. The chain has TRBV27 and TRBJ1-2; 9 bases are shared with TRBD1. The clonotype originates from a man younger than 35 in good health. Here the CDR3 reads CASSFLDRGNYGYTF. As DNA, the CDR3 is TGTGCCAGCAGTTTCCTGGACAGGGGTAACTATGGCTACACCTTC.